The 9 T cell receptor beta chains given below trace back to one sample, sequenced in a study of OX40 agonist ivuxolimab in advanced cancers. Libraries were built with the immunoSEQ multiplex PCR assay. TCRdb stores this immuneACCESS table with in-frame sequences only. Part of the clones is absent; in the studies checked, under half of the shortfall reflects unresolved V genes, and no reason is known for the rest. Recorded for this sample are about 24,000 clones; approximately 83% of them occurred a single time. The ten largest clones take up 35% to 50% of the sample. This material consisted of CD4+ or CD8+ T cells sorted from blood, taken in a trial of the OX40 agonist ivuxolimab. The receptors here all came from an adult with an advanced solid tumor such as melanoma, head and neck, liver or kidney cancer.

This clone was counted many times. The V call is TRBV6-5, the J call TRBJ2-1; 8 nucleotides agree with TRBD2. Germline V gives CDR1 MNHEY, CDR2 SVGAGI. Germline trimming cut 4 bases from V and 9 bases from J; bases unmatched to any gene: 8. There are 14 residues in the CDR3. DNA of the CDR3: TGTGCCAGCAGTTTTGGACTAGCAACTCCTGAGCAGTTCTTC. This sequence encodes CASSFGLATPEQFF.

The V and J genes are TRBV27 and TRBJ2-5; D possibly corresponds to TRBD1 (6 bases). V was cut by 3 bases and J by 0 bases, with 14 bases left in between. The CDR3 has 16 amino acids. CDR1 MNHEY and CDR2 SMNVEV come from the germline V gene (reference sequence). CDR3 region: CASSFEATGDQETQYF. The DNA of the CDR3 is TGTGCCAGCAGTTTTGAGGCGACAGGAGACCAAGAGACCCAGTACTTC.

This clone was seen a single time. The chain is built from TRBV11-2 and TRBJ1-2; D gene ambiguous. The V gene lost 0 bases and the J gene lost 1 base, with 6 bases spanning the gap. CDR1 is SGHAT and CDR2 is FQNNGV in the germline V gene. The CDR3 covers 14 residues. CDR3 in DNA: TGTGCCAGCAGCTTAGACCCCAGTAACTATGGCTACACCTTC. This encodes CASSLDPSNYGYTF.

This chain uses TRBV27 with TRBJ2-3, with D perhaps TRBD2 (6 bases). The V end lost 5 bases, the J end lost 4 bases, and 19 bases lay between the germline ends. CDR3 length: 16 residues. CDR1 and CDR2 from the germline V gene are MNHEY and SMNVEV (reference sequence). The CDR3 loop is CASSPRDFSGSDTQYF. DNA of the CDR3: TGTGCCAGCAGTCCCCGGGACTTTTCGGGTTCAGATACGCAGTATTTT.

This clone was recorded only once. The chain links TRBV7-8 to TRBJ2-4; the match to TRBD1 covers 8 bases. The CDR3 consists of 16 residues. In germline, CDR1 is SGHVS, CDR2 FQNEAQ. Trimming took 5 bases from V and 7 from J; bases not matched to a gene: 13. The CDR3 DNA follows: TGTGCCAGCAGCCCCCTCGAGACAGGGGTCGAGAACATTCAGTACTTC. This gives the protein CASSPLETGVENIQYF.

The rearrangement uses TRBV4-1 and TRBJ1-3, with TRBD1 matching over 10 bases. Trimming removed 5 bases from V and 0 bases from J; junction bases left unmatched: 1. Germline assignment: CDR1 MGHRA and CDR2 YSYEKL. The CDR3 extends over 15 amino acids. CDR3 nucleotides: TGCGCCAGCAGCGGGACAGGGGACTCTGGAAACACCATATATTTT. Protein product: CASSGTGDSGNTIYF.

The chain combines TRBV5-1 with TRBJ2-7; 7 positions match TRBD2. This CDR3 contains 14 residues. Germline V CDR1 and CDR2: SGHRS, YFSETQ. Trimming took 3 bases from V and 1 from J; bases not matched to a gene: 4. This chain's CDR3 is CASSSTGGSYEQYF. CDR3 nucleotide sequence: TGCGCCAGCAGCTCAACGGGGGGATCCTACGAGCAGTACTTC.

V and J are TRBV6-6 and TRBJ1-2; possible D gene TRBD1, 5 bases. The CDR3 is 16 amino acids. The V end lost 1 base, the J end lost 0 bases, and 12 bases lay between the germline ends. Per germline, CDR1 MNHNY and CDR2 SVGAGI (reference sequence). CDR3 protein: CASSYYPTGPNYGYTF. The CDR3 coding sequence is TGTGCCAGCAGTTACTACCCCACGGGACCTAACTATGGCTACACCTTC.

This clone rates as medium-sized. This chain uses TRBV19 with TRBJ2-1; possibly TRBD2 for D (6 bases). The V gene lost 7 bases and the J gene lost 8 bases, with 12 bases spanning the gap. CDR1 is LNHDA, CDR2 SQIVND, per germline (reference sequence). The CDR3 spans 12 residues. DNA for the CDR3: TGTGCCAGTAAAACGGGAGTTGATGAGCAGTTCTTC. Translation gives CASKTGVDEQFF.